The 10 T cell receptor beta chains in this list originate from one sample, sequenced in a study of T cell repertoires in cytomegalovirus infection. Using its own MiXCR run on the reads, TCRdb lists one record per CDR3 protein. This sample yields approximately 910,000 distinct CDR3 sequences, of which roughly a third are seen a single time; around 15% belongs to the top ten. These receptors' targets are unknown. The sequencing used cultured CD8+ T cells from PBMCs, collected from culture after CMV antigen stimulation. The source of these receptors is a human donor in good health (CMV status not recorded). Some clones in this sample may be carry-over from other donors' samples.

This clonotype showed up just a few times. This chain uses TRBV7-9 with TRBJ2-5; maybe TRBD2 (6 bases). CDR1 is SEHNR and CDR2 is FQNEAQ in the germline V gene (reference sequence). There are 14 residues in the CDR3. Trimming left V 6 bases short and J 0 bases short, with 11 bases between. CDR3 sequence: CASSGGINQETQYF. The DNA of the CDR3 is TGTGCCAGCAGTGGAGGGATTAACCAAGAGACCCAGTACTTC.

This sequence joins TRBV19 and TRBJ1-2, with D perhaps matching TRBD1 (5 bases). Germline-derived CDR1 and CDR2 are LNHDA and SQIVND (reference sequence). Trimming removed 6 bases from V and 7 bases from J, with 15 bases in between. The length of the CDR3 is 13 residues. The CDR3 DNA is TGTGCCAGTAGGGAGGACACTCGGGGTGGCTACACCTTC. It yields the protein CASREDTRGGYTF. Full variable domain (missing parts from reference TRBV19 and TRBJ1-2): DGGITQSPKYLFRKEGQNVTLSCEQNLNHDAMYWYRQDPGQGLRLIYYSQIVNDFQKGDIAEGYSVSREKKESFPLTVTSAQKNPTAFYLCASREDTRGGYTFGSGTRLTVV.

This chain uses TRBV27 with TRBJ2-1; D might be TRBD2 (6 bases). Germline V CDR1 and CDR2: MNHEY, SMNVEV (reference sequence). The CDR3 is 14 residues long. V shed 9 bases and J shed 5 bases, with 17 bases lying between them. DNA of the CDR3: TGTGCCAGTAGTCCCGGGGGTTTTAACAATGAGCAGTTCTTC. Protein product: CASSPGGFNNEQFF.

This clonotype was counted many times. V usage is TRBV7-8 and J usage is TRBJ2-1, with 10 bases fitting TRBD2. The CDR3 loop spans 18 amino acids. Germline CDR1 is SGHVS and CDR2 is FQNEAQ. Trimming cost V 2 bases and J 0 bases; bases outside gene matches: 7. The CDR3 DNA reads as TGTGCCAGCAGCTTAAGCGGGGGGGCCCCGGGCTCCTACAATGAGCAGTTCTTC. Its translation is CASSLSGGAPGSYNEQFF.

The chain employs TRBV7-9 and TRBJ2-2, with D perhaps TRBD1 or TRBD2 (5 bases each). V lost 5 bases to trimming and J lost 4 bases, with 11 bases between them. The V gene's germline CDR1 is SEHNR and CDR2 FQNEAQ (reference sequence). This CDR3 has 14 residues. CDR3 sequence (DNA): TGTGCCAGCAGCGTCCTCGGGGCCACCGGGGAGCTGTTTTTT. This sequence encodes CASSVLGATGELFF.

This rearrangement joins TRBV29-1 to TRBJ1-2, with a possible D match to TRBD1 (6 bases). V was trimmed by 5 bases and J by 7 bases, leaving 14 bases between them. From germline, CDR1 is SQVTM and CDR2 ANQGSEA. This CDR3 comprises 12 residues. The CDR3 coding sequence is TGCAGCGTTCGGAGGGGGGCGCTTGGCTACACCTTC. Amino acid sequence: CSVRRGALGYTF.

The rearrangement uses TRBV4-1 and TRBJ2-7; D may be TRBD1 or TRBD2 (5 bases each). The CDR3 totals 16 residues. Looked up from germline, CDR1 is MGHRA and CDR2 is YSYEKL. V shed 1 base and J shed 4 bases, with 17 bases lying between them. This CDR3 is CASSQGPGTQGYEQYF. Written as DNA, the CDR3 is TGCGCCAGCAGCCAAGGTCCGGGGACCCAGGGATACGAGCAGTACTTC.

This clonotype was found a few times. The CDR3 sequence is CASSISIGGIGNQPQHF. The CDR3 coding sequence is TGTGCCAGCAGTATAAGTATAGGGGGCATTGGTAATCAGCCCCAGCATTTT. V is TRBV12-3 or TRBV12-4 and J is TRBJ1-5, with 7 bases matching TRBD1. The CDR3 covers 17 residues. Trimming took 5 bases from V and 4 from J; bases not matched to a gene: 14.

J is TRBJ1-5 and V is TRBV13; maybe TRBD1 (5 bases). Trimming removed 5 bases from V and 3 bases from J, with 11 bases in between. Germline CDR1 is PRHDT and CDR2 is FYEKMQ (reference sequence). The CDR3 consists of 14 residues. CDR3 nucleotides: TGTGCCAGCAGCCCGTATGGGGCCAATCAGCCCCAGCATTTT. The encoded protein is CASSPYGANQPQHF.

The chain couples TRBV9 to TRBJ2-5, with D perhaps TRBD1 (6 bases). Germline CDR1 and CDR2: SGDLS and YYNGEE. This CDR3 is built from 16 residues. V was pared by 1 base and J by 5 bases, with 18 bases between. In DNA form, the CDR3 reads TGTGCCAGCAGCGTAAGGGGAAACAGGGTCGAGGAGACCCAGTACTTC. Encoded protein: CASSVRGNRVEETQYF. The entire variable domain, with the rest obtained from reference TRBV9 and TRBJ2-5, is as follows: DSGVTQTPKHLITATGQRVTLRCSPRSGDLSVYWYQQSLDQGLQFLIQYYNGEERAKGNILERFSAQQFPDLHSELNLSSLELGDSALYFCASSVRGNRVEETQYFGPGTRLLVL.